These 17 T cell receptor beta chains share one sample of origin, sequenced in a study of blood T cell repertoires in COVID-19. TCRdb keeps only in-frame clones here, not all; method: immunoSEQ multiplex PCR. The data show roughly 100,000 clones, with around 81% seen just once and about 40% held by the top ten. Sequencing used peripheral blood. The receptors were gathered from a man older than 75 with acute or convalescent COVID-19.

The chain recombines TRBV19 with TRBJ2-1; D is perhaps TRBD1 (6 bases). The CDR3 is made up of 16 amino acids. CDR1 is LNHDA and CDR2 is SQIVND in the germline V gene (reference sequence). V lost 7 bases to trimming and J lost 0 bases, with 16 bases between them. The CDR3 DNA reads as TGTGCCAGTACCAAGGACAGTTACCTCTCCTACAATGAGCAGTTCTTC. It is translated as CASTKDSYLSYNEQFF.

This rearrangement joins TRBV28 to TRBJ1-4, with D unclear. This CDR3 spans 16 amino acids. The germline V gene has CDR1 MDHEN and CDR2 SYDVKM. Between the trimmed V and J ends, which lost 2 bases and 6 bases, there was a span of 16 bases. The CDR3 DNA reads TGTGCCAGCAGTTTAAAGGTGGGCAGGTTGGATGAAAAACTGTTTTTT. It translates to CASSLKVGRLDEKLFF.

The V gene is TRBV7-8, the J gene TRBJ2-1, with 12 nucleotides matching TRBD2. The germline V gene has CDR1 SGHVS and CDR2 FQNEAQ. The CDR3 runs 17 residues. After removal of 4 bases from V and 3 bases from J, the junction contained 7 bases not matched to a gene. The CDR3 reads CASSSLGLAGIYNEQFF. The CDR3 region has the DNA TGTGCCAGCAGCTCCCTCGGACTAGCGGGAATCTACAATGAGCAGTTCTTC.

The J gene is TRBJ2-6, the V gene TRBV28; the D gene is possibly TRBD1 (5 bases). V shed 6 bases and J shed 2 bases, with 11 bases lying between them. CDR1 and CDR2 from the germline V gene are MDHEN and SYDVKM. The length of the CDR3 is 15 residues. The CDR3 loop is CASRAGKAGANVLTF. The CDR3 region has the DNA TGTGCCAGCAGAGCAGGGAAGGCTGGGGCCAACGTCCTGACTTTC.

This sequence joins TRBV27 and TRBJ2-2; maybe TRBD2 (6 bases). Trimming removed 4 bases at V and 1 base at J, with 10 bases between. In germline, CDR1 is MNHEY, CDR2 SMNVEV (reference sequence). This CDR3 is built from 15 residues. CDR3 region: CASSWERVNTGELFF. CDR3 sequence (DNA): TGTGCCAGCAGTTGGGAGCGGGTGAACACCGGGGAGCTGTTTTTT.

The chain uses TRBV6-5 and TRBJ2-5; 7 nucleotides match TRBD2. The length of the CDR3 is 15 residues. Germline lookup yields CDR1 MNHEY and CDR2 SVGAGI. Germline trimming cut 6 bases from V and 5 bases from J; bases unmatched to any gene: 12. CDR3 coding DNA: TGTGCCAGCAGATTCCAGGGAGGGCTAGGGGAGACCCAGTACTTC. Translated, it gives CASRFQGGLGETQYF.

This chain joins TRBV5-1 and TRBJ2-1; D ambiguous. This CDR3 has 14 amino acids. The germline V and J ends were trimmed by 2 bases and 0 bases, with 6 bases remaining between them. Looked up from germline, CDR1 is SGHRS and CDR2 is YFSETQ. The CDR3 loop is CASSFWSSYNEQFF. The CDR3 bases are TGCGCCAGCAGCTTTTGGAGCTCCTACAATGAGCAGTTCTTC.

The rearrangement uses TRBV7-9 and TRBJ1-4, with 12 bases aligning to TRBD1. Germline V gene sequence: CDR1 SEHNR, CDR2 FQNEAQ (reference sequence). This CDR3 comprises 13 residues. The trim removed 5 bases at V and 11 bases at J, leaving 3 bases unmatched. CDR3 sequence reads: CASSRGTGGKLFF. CDR3 sequence (DNA): TGTGCCAGCAGCCGTGGGACAGGGGGCAAACTGTTTTTT.

This clone appeared a single time. The chain joins TRBV7-9 to TRBJ1-4, with D hard to call. Germline V gene sequence: CDR1 SEHNR, CDR2 FQNEAQ (reference sequence). The CDR3 totals 15 residues. V shed 1 base and J shed 0 bases, with 6 bases lying between them. For the CDR3, the DNA is TGTGCCAGCAGCTTAGTCCAGACAACTAATGAAAAACTGTTTTTT. Translated: CASSLVQTTNEKLFF.

This clone has just a few counts. J is TRBJ1-3 and V is TRBV5-1, with D hard to call. This CDR3 is built from 15 residues. V lost 3 bases and J 0 bases, leaving 10 bases between the germline ends. Germline CDR1 SGHRS, CDR2 YFSETQ. The CDR3: CASSYGTDSGNTIYF. DNA for the CDR3: TGCGCCAGCAGCTACGGCACAGACTCTGGAAACACCATATATTTT.

This chain connects TRBV7-9 to TRBJ1-4; D not resolved. V lost 4 bases, J lost 4 bases, and 4 bases lay in between. Germline assignment: CDR1 SEHNR and CDR2 FQNEAQ (reference sequence). This CDR3 contains 12 residues. CDR3 bases: TGTGCCAGCAGCTCCCTTAATGAAAAACTGTTTTTT. Amino acids: CASSSLNEKLFF.

The rearrangement joins TRBV27 to TRBJ2-4; D remains unclear. Germline CDR1 MNHEY, CDR2 SMNVEV (reference sequence). CDR3 size: 15 residues. V lost 0 bases and J lost 4, with 10 bases in between. The CDR3 region is CASSLSRHEKNIQYF. The CDR3 DNA sequence: TGTGCCAGCAGTTTATCGAGACACGAGAAAAACATTCAGTACTTC.

This rearrangement joins TRBV7-2 to TRBJ1-2; TRBD1 agrees at 7 bases. V lost 1 base to trimming and J lost 8 bases; unmatched junction nucleotides: 7. The germline V gene encodes CDR1 SGHTA and CDR2 FQGNSA. CDR3 length: 14 amino acids. DNA for the CDR3: TGTGCCAGCAGCTTAGAGCAGGGGGTCGGCGGCTACACCTTC. Translated: CASSLEQGVGGYTF.

The chain couples TRBV7-2 to TRBJ2-7, with a possible D match to TRBD2 (6 bases). V shed 2 bases and J shed 6 bases, with 14 bases lying between them. This CDR3 is 14 amino acids long. Germline V CDR1 and CDR2: SGHTA, FQGNSA. The CDR3 nucleotides are TGTGCCAGCAGCTTATTTGGGGGGACTTCCGAGCAGTACTTC. Translation: CASSLFGGTSEQYF.

This clone has only a few counts. The chain combines TRBV9 with TRBJ2-2; tentative D call: TRBD1 (5 bases). The CDR3 covers 13 residues. Looked up from germline, CDR1 is SGDLS and CDR2 is YYNGEE. Trimming took off 10 bases at V and 4 bases at J, with 14 bases between the two ends. In nucleotides, the CDR3 is TGTGCCTCAGCACCCCAGGGCACCGGGGAGCTGTTTTTT. Translating it yields CASAPQGTGELFF.

The CDR3 DNA follows: TGTGCCAGCAGTCCGGGAGGGGGCATAGAAAAACTGTTTTTT. Encoded protein: CASSPGGGIEKLFF. The chain joins TRBV28 to TRBJ1-4, with 7 bases that match TRBD1. Trimming cost V 5 bases and J 8 bases; bases outside gene matches: 8. This CDR3 has 14 amino acids. Germline V gives CDR1 MDHEN, CDR2 SYDVKM.

The CDR3, as DNA: TGTGCCAGCAGCGGATTCGGGGACACCGGGGAGCTGTTTTTT. Translation gives CASSGFGDTGELFF. The chain is built from TRBV6-4 and TRBJ2-2, with a possible D match to TRBD2 (5 bases). Trimming removed 6 bases from V and 3 bases from J, with 11 bases in between. Germline V gene sequence: CDR1 MRHNA, CDR2 SNTAGT. The CDR3 spans 14 residues.